The clone carrying this TCR beta chain has only a few counts. Its antigen is undetermined. This record belongs to a study of response to subunit inactivated influenza vaccine. Notes on the study in general: A suggestion made by the authors is that each seasonal influenza vaccination recruits few new T cells.

A single record per CDR3 protein comes from TCRdb applying MiXCR to the RT-PCR reads. The sample includes 650,000 to 800,000 distinct CDR3 sequences, around a sixth of them seen just once. In germline, CDR1 is SGDLS, CDR2 YYNGEE. The CDR3 has 15 residues. Between the trimmed V and J ends, which lost 0 bases and 0 bases, there was a span of 4 bases. Sequenced material: PBMCs from blood, taken about 5 days after vaccination. The J gene is TRBJ2-6, the V gene TRBV9; no clear D gene. The source is a man aged 50-60 years who received an inactivated influenza vaccine. The CDR3 is CASSVGFSGANVLTF. CDR3 in DNA: TGTGCCAGCAGCGTAGGTTTCTCTGGGGCCAACGTCCTGACTTTC.